This paragraph reports one T cell receptor (beta chain). Germline CDR1 SNHLY, CDR2 FYNNEI. Trimming shortened V by 4 bases and J by 7 bases, and 8 bases separated the two germline ends. The length of the CDR3 is 12 residues. Profiled with immunoSEQ multiplex PCR; TCRdb holds only in-frame clones, not every one. This sample carries a few hundred thousand clones, about 88% of them seen once, and the ten largest clones take 15% to 20%. This specimen belongs to a study of blood T cell repertoires in COVID-19. Specimen: peripheral blood. The receptor's source is a man in his fifties with COVID-19, enrolled during active disease. The chain uses TRBV2 and TRBJ2-1; D remains unclear. As DNA, the CDR3 is TGTGCCAGCAGTGGTTCGAGGAATGAGCAGTTCTTC. Amino acid sequence: CASSGSRNEQFF.